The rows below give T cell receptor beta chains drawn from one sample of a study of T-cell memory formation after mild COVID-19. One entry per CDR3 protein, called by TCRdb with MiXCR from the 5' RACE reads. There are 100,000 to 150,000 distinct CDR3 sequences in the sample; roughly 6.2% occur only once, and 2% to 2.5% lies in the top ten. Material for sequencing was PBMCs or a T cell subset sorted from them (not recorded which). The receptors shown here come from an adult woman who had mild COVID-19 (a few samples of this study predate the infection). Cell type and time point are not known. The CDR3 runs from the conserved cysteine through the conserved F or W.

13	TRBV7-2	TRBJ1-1	CASSPRGGTEAFF
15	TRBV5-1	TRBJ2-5	CASSVKRQGRETQYF
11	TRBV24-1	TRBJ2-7	CATSQGYEQYF
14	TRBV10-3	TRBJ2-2	CAISEDGVTGELFF
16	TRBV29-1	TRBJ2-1	CSVAGGLTTNYNEQFF
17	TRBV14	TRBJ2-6	CASSRQVTISGANVLTF
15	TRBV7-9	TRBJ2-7	CASSLGGLYSYEQYF
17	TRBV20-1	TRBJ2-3	CSARGSWRGVSTDTQYF
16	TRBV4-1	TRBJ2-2	CASSQPGQKRGGELFF
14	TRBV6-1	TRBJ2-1	CATYRDRGGGEQFF
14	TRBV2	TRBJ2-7	CASSLDRGSYEQYF
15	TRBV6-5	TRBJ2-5	CASSSDRSPGETQYF
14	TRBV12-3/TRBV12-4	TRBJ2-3	CASSLILASDTQYF
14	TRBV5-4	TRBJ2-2	CASSLRVNTGELFF
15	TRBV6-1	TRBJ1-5	CASTFRAQGDQPQHF
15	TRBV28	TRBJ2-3	CASSLTGHSTDTQYF
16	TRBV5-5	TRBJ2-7	CASSLYMAGGSYEQYF
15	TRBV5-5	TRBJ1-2	CASRGWDGYLEGYTF
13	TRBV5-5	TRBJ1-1	CASSPDSDPWAFF
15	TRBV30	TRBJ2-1	CASMRGQGVYNEQFF
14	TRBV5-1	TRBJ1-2	CASSGGQTNYGYTF
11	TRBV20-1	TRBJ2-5	CSARGQETQYF
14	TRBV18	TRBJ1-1	CASSPDSVATEAFF
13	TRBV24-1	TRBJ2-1	CATSGASLPHQTF
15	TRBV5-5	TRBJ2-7	CASSLDGSGLYEQYF
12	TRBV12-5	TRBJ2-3	CASGGSTDTQYF
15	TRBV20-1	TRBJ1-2	CSARDPFRGASGYTF
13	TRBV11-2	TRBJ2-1	CASSLDWRAQQFF
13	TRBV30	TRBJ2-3	CAWSPGAGDTQYF
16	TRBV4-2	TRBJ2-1	CASSQTGTSDDNEQFF
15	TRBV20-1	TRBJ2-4	CSARALAVAKNIQYF
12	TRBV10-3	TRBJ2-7	CAISEWGAEQYF
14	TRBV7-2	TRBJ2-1	CASSAASGRDGQFF
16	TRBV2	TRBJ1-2	CASRKSGRDRNYGYTF
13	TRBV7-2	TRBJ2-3	CASAYPGMNTQYF
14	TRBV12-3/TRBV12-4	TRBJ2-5	CASSTGPAQETQYF
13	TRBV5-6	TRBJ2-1	CASSNYRGGEQFF
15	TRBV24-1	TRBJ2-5	CATSDLPGLKETQYF
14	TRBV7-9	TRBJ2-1	CASSSPRRYNEQFF
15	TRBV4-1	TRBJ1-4	CASSPTPGSNEKLFF
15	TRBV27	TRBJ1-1	CASSPRGGSGTEAFF
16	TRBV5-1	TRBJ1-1	CASSLGPRGPNTEAFF
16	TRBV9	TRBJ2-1	CASSVDPTTRSGEQFF
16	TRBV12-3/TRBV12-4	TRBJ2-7	CASSSRRDRVPHEQYF
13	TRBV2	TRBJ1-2	CAISEHDTSDYTF
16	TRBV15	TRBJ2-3	CATSRLAGGLTDTQYF